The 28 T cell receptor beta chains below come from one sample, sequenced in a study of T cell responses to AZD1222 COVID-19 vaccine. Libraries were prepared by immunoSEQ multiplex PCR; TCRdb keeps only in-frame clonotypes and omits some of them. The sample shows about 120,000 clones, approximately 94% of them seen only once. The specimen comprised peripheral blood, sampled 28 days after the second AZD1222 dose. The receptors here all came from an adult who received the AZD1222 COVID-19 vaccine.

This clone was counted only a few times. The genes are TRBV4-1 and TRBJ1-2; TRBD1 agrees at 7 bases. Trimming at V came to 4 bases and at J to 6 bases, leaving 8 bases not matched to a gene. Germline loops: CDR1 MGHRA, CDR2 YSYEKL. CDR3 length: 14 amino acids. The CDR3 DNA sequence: TGCGCCAGCAGCCTAGCCACAGGGGTGGATGGCTACACCTTC. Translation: CASSLATGVDGYTF.

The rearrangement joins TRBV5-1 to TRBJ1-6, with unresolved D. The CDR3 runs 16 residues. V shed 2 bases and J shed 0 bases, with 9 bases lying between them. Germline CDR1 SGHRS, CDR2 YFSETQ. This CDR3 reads CASSFSQPSYNSPLHF. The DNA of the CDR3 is TGCGCCAGCAGCTTCTCCCAGCCCTCCTATAATTCACCCCTCCACTTT.

In DNA form, the CDR3 reads TGTGCCAGCAGTTTCCTACCCCGGACTAGCACCGGGGAGCTGTTTTTT. The encoded protein is CASSFLPRTSTGELFF. The V call is TRBV6-2 or TRBV6-3, the J call TRBJ2-2; 7 positions match TRBD2. CDR1 and CDR2 (germline): MNHEY, SVGEGT. CDR3 length: 16 residues. The trim removed 4 bases at V and 4 bases at J, leaving 9 bases unmatched.

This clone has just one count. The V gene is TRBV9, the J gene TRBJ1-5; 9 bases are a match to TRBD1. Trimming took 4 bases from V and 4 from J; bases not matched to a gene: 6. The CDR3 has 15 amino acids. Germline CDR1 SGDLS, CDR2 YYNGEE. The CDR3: CASSLGQGRNQPQHF. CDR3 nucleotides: TGTGCCAGCAGCTTGGGACAGGGTCGGAATCAGCCCCAGCATTTT.

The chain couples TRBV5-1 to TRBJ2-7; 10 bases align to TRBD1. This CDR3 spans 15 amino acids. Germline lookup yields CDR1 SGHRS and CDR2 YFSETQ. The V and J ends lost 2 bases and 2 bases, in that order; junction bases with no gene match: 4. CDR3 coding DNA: TGCGCCAGCAGCTTAGGACAGGGGGTTCCCTACGAGCAGTACTTC. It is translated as CASSLGQGVPYEQYF.

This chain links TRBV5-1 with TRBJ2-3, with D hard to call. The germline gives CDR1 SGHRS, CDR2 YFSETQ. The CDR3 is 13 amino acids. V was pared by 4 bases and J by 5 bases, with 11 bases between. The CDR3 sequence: CASSRSPQDTQYF. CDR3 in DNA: TGCGCCAGCAGCCGAAGCCCTCAAGATACGCAGTATTTT. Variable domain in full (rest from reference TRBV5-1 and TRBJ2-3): KAGVTQTPRYLIKTRGQQVTLSCSPISGHRSVSWYQQTPGQGLQFLFEYFSETQRNKGNFPGRFSGRQFSNSRSEMNVSTLELGDSALYLCASSRSPQDTQYFGPGTRLTVL.

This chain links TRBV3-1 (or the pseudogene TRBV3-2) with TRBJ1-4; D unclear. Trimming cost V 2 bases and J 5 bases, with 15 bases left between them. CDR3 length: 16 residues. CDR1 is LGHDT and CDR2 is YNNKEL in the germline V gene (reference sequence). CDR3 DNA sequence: TGTGCCAGCAGCCAAATCGATTTCGGGGTCAATGAAAAACTGTTTTTT. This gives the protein CASSQIDFGVNEKLFF.

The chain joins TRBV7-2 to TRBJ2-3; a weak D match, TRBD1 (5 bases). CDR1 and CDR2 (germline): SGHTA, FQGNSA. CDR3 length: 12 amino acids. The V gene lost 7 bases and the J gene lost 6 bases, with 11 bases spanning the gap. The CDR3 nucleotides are TGTGCCAGCAAGCGTGGGGCGGATACGCAGTATTTT. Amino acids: CASKRGADTQYF.

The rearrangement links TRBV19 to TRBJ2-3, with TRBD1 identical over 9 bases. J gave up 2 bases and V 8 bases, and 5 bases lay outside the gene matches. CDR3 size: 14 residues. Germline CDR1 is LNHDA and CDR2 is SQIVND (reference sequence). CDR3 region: CASWTGEYTDTQYF. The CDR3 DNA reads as TGTGCCAGTTGGACAGGGGAGTACACAGATACGCAGTATTTT.

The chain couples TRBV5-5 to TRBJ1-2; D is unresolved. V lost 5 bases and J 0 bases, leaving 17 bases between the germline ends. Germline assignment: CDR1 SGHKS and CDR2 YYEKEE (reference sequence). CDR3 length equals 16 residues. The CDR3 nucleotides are TGTGCCAGCAGGAATGCGGTTGGAATTTCTAACTATGGCTACACCTTC. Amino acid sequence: CASRNAVGISNYGYTF.

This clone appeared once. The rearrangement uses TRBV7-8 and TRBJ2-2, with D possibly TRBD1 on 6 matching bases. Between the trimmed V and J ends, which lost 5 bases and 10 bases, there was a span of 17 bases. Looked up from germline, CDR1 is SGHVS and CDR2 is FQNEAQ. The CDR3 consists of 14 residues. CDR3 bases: TGTGCCAGCAGCGCCGGGACACCCTCGGTGGAGCTGTTTTTT. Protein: CASSAGTPSVELFF.

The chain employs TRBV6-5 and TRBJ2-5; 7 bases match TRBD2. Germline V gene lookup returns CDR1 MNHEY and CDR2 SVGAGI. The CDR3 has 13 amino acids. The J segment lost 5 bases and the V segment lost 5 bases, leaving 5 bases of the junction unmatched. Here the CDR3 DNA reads TGTGCCAGCAGTCTGCAGGGAGGGGAGACCCAGTACTTC. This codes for CASSLQGGETQYF.

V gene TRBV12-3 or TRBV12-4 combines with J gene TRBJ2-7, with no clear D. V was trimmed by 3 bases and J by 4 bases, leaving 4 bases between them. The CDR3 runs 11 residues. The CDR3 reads CASSFGYEQYF. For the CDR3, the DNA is TGTGCCAGCAGTTTCGGATACGAGCAGTACTTC.

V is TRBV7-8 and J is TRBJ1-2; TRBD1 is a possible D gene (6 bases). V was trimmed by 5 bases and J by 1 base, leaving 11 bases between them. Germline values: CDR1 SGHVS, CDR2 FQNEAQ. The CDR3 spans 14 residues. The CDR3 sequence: CASSPRGVNYGYTF. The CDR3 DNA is TGTGCCAGCAGCCCTAGGGGGGTTAACTATGGCTACACCTTC. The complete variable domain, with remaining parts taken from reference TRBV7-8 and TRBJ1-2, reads GAGVSQSPRYKVAKRGQDVALRCDPISGHVSLFWYQQALGQGPEFLTYFQNEAQLDKSGLPSDRFFAERPEGSVSTLKIQRTQQEDSAVYLCASSPRGVNYGYTFGSGTRLTVV.

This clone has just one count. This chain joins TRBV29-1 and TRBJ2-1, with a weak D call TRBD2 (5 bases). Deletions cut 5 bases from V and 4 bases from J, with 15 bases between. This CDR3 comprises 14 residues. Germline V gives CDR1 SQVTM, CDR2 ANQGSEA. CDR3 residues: CSVFWGGGYNEQFF. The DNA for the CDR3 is TGCAGCGTTTTTTGGGGTGGCGGGTACAATGAGCAGTTCTTC.

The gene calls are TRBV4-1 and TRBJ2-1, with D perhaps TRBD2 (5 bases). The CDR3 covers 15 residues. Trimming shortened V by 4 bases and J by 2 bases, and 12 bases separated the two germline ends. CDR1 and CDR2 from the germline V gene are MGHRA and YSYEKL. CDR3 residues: CASSLGVATYNEQFF. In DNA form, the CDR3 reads TGCGCCAGCAGCCTCGGGGTAGCCACCTACAATGAGCAGTTCTTC.

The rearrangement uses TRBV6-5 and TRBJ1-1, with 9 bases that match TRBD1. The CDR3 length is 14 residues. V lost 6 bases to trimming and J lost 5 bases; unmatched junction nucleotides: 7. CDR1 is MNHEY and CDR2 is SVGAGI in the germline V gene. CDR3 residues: CASRSGTGITEAFF. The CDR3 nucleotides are TGTGCCAGCAGGTCCGGGACAGGGATAACTGAAGCTTTCTTT.

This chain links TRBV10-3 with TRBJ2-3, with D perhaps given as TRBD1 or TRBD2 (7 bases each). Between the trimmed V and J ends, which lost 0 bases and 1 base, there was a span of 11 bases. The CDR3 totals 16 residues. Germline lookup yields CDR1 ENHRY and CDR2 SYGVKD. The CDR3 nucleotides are TGTGCCATCAGTGAGTCGGGGGGGACAGGCACAGATACGCAGTATTTT. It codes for CAISESGGTGTDTQYF.

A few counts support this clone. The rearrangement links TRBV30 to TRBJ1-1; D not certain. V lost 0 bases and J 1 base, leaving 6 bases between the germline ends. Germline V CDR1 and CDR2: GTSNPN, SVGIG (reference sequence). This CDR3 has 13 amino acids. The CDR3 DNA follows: TGTGCCTGGAGTGTAGAGCAGAACACTGAAGCTTTCTTT. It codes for CAWSVEQNTEAFF.

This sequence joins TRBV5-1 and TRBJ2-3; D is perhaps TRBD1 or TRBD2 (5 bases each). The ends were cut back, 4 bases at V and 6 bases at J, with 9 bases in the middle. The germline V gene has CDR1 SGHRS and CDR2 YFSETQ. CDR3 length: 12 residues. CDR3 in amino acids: CASSRDGDTQYF. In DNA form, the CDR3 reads TGCGCCAGCAGCAGGGACGGGGATACGCAGTATTTT.

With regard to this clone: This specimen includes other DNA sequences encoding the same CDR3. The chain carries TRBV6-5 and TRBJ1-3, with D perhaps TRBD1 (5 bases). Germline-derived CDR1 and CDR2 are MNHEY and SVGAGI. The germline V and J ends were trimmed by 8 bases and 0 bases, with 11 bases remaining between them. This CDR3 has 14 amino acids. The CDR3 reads CASSPGHSGNTIYF. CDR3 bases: TGTGCCAGCTCACCCGGACACTCTGGAAACACCATATATTTT.

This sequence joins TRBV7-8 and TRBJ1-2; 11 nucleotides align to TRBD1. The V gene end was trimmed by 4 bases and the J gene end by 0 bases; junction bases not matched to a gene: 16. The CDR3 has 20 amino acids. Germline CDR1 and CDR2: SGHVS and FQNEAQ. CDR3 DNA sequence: TGTGCCAGCAGCTCACCGCGGACAGGGGGCATTGGTCGAGCTAACTATGGCTACACCTTC. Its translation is CASSSPRTGGIGRANYGYTF.

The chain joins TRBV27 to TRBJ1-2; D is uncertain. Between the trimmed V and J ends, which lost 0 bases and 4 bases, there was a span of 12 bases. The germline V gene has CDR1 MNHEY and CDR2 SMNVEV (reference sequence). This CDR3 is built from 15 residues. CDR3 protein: CASSLSNLGSYGYTF. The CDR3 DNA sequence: TGTGCCAGCAGTTTATCGAACCTAGGGTCCTATGGCTACACCTTC.

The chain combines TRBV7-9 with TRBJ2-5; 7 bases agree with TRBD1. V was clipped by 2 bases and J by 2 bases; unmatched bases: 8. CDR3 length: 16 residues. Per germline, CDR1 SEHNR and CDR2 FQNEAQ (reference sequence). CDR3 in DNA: TGTGCCAGCAGCTTACTACCGACAGGGAGTCAAGAGACCCAGTACTTC. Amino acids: CASSLLPTGSQETQYF. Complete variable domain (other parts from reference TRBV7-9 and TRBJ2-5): DTGVSQNPRHKITKRGQNVTFRCDPISEHNRLYWYRQTLGQGPEFLTYFQNEAQLEKSRLLSDRFSAERPKGSFSTLEIQRTEQGDSAMYLCASSLLPTGSQETQYFGPGTRLLVL.

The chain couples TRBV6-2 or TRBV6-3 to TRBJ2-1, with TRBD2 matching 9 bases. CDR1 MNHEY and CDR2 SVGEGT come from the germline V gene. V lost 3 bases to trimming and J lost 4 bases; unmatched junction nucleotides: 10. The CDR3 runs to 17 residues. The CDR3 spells CASSYSPLAGIYNEQFF. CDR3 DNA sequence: TGTGCCAGCAGTTATTCCCCGCTAGCGGGAATTTACAATGAGCAGTTCTTC.

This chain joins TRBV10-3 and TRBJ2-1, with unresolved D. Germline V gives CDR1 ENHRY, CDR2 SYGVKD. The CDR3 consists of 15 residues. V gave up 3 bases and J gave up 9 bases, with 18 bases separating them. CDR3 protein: CAISEQGPSRSEQFF. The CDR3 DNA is TGTGCCATCAGTGAACAAGGGCCATCGAGGAGTGAGCAGTTCTTC.

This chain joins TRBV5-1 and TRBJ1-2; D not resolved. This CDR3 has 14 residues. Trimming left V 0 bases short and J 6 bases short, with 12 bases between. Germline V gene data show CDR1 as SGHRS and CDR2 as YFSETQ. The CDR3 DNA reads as TGCGCCAGCAGCTTGGGGCAGGCGGCTGATGGCTACACCTTC. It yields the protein CASSLGQAADGYTF.

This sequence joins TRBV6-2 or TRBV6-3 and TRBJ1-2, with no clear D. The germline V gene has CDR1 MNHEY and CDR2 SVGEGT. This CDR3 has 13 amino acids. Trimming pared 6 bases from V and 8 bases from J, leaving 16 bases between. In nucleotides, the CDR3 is TGTGCCAGCAGCCTCGACTGGAGCGGGGGCTACACCTTC. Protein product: CASSLDWSGGYTF.